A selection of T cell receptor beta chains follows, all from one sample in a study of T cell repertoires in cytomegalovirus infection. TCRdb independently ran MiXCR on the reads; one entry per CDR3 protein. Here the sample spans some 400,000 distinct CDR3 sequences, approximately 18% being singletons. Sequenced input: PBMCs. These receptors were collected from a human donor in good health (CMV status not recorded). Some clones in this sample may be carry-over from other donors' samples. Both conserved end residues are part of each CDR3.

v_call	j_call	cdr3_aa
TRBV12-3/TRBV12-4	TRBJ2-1	CASRPAEGAWDEQFF
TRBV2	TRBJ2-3	CASSEGTDTQYF
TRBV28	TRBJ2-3	CASSLAGTLRTDTQYF
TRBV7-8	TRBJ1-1	CASSLATGWETEAFF
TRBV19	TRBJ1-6	CASSKVNNSPLHF
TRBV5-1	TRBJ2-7	CASSEQGSDEQYF
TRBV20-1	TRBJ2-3	CSAEGLAGTSTDTQYF
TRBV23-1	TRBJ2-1	CAPLTDRGPYNEQFF
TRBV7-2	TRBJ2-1	CASSLLPSYNEQFF
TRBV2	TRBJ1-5	CASTGTGGGDQPQHF
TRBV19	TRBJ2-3	CASRHGSLGSRDTQYF
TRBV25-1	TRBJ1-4	CASSEGQGGEKLFF
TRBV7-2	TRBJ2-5	CASSSTLGGETQYF
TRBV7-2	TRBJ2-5	CASSSGLAGELSETQYF
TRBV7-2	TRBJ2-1	CASSNFNEQFF
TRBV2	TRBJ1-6	CASSVEGLESPLHF
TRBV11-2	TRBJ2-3	CASSPRGAGPRDTQYF
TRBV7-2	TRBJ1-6	CASSLRQGGTPLHF
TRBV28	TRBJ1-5	CASSLPITTGNQPQHF
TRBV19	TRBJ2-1	CASSPHRGIERVEQFF
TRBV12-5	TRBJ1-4	CASGLDSPRWPAMGDEKLFF
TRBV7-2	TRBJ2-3	CASKGTSGATTDTQYF
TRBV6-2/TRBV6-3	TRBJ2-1	CASSPGLEQFF
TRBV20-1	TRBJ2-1	CSAREGRRGGGNEQFF
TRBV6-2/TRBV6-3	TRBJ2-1	CATQGTPDNEQFF
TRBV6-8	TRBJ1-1	CASRTRDTTNTEAFF
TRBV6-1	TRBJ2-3	CASSDADRGTDTQYF
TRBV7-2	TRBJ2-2	CASSLQQAAAGELFF
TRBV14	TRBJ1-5	CASSQEIGGPQHF
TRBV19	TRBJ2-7	CASSIRGTSGYEQYF
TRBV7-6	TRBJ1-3	CASSLWGGDSGNTIYF
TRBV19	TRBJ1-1	CASTGPTNAEAFF
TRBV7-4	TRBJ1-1	CASSQTPDEPRGGGGPNTEAFF
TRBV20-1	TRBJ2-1	CSARDNEQFF
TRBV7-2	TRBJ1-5	CASSLGPGYQPQHF
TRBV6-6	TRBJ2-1	CASSYSTGLPEQFF
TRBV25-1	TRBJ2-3	CATGDTITDTQYF
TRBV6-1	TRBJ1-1	CASRSTGLNTEAFF
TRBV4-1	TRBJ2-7	CASSQQTSSYEQYF
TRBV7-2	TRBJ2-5	CASSLMTASSETQYF
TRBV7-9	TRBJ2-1	CASSLRGVRGHLGEQFF
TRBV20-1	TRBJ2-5	CSAPEASGSWETQYF
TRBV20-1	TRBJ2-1	CSAPAAVNANNEQFF
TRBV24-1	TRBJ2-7	CATRKGGGSNYEQYF
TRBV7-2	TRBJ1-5	CASRSTGIDQPQHF
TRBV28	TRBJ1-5	CASSLWERQQVQHF